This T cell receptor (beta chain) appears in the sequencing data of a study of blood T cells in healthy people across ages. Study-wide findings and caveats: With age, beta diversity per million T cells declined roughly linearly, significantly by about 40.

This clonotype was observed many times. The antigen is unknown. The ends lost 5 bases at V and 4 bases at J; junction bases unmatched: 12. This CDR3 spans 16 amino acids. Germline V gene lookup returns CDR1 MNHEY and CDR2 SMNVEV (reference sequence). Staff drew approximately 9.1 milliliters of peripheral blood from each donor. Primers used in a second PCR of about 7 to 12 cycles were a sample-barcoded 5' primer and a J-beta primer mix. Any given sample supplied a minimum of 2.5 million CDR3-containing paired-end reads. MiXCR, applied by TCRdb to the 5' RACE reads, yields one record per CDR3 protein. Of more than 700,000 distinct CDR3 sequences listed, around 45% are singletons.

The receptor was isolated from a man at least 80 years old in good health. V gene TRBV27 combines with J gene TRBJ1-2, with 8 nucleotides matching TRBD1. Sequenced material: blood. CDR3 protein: CASSNTGQGFFYGYTF. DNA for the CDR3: TGTGCCAGCAGTAATACCGGACAGGGATTCTTCTATGGCTACACCTTC.